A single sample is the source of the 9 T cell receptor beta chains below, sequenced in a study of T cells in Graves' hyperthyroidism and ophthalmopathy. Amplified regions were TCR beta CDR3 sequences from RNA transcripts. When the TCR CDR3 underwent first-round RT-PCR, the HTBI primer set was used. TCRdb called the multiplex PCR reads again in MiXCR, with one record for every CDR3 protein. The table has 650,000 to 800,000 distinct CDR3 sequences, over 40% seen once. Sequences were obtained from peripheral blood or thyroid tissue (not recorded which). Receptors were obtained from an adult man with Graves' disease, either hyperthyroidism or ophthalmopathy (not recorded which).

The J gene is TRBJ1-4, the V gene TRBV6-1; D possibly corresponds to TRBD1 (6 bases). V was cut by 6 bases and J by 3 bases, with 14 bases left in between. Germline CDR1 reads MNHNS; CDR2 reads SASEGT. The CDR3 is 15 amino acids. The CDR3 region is CASSFGAGANEKLFF. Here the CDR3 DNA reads TGTGCCAGCAGCTTTGGGGCAGGGGCTAATGAAAAACTGTTTTTT.

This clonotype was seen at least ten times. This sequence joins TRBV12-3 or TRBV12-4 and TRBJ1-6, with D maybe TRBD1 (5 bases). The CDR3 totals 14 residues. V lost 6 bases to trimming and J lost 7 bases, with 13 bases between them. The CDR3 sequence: CASSPRGWNSPLHF. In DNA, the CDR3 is TGTGCCAGCAGCCCGCGGGGGTGGAATTCACCCCTCCACTTT.

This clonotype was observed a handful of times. Here the CDR3 reads CSAVERAAETQYF. In DNA form, the CDR3 reads TGCAGTGCTGTAGAAAGGGCCGCAGAGACCCAGTACTTC. The J gene is TRBJ2-5, the V gene TRBV20-1; D not certain. V was shortened by 5 bases and J by 4 bases, with 14 bases between the two germline ends. The CDR3 extends over 13 amino acids. The germline V gene encodes CDR1 DFQATT and CDR2 SNEGSKA (reference sequence).

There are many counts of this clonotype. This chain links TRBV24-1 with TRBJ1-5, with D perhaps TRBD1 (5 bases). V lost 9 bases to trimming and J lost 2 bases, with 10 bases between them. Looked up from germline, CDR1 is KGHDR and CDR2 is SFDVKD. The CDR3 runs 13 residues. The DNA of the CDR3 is TGTGCCACCTCCGGGGACGGCAATCAGCCCCAGCATTTT. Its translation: CATSGDGNQPQHF.

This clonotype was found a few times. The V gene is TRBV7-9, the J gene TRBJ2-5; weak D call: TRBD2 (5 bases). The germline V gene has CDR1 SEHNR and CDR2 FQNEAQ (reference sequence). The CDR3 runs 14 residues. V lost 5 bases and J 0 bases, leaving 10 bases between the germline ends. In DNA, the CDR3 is TGTGCCAGCAGCCAAGGGAGCAACCAAGAGACCCAGTACTTC. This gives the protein CASSQGSNQETQYF.

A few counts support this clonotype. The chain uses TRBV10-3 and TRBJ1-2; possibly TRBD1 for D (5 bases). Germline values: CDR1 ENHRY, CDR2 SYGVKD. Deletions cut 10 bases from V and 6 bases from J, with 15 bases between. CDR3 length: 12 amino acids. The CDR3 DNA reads TGTGCCAGCATCCTGGACATGGATGGCTACACCTTC. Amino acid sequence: CASILDMDGYTF.

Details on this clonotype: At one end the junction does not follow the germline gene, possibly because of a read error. The CDR3 loop is CAISGVQGTGELFF. CDR3 nucleotide sequence: TGTGCCATCAGTGGTGTACAGGGGACCGGGGAGCTGTTTTTT. This chain connects TRBV6-5 to TRBJ2-2, with TRBD1 identical over 7 bases. This CDR3 has 14 amino acids. Germline lookup yields CDR1 MNHEY and CDR2 SVGAGI.

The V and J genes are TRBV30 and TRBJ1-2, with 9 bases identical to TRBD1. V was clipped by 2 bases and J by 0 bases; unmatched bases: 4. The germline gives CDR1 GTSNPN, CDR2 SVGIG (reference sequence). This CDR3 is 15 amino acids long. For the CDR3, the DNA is TGTGCCTGGAGTCCGGGGACAGGGTCTAACTATGGCTACACCTTC. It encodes CAWSPGTGSNYGYTF.

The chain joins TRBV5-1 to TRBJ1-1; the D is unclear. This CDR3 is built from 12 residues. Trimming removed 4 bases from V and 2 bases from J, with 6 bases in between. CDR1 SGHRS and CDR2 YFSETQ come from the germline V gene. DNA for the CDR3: TGCGCCAGCAGCGGTTTTAACACTGAAGCTTTCTTT. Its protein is CASSGFNTEAFF.